The following is a T cell receptor (beta chain) sequence with its context. These data are taken from a study of T cell responses to AZD1222 COVID-19 vaccine. TCRdb keeps only in-frame clones here, not all; method: immunoSEQ multiplex PCR. The sample records 200,000 or so clones, more than 80% being singletons. This CDR3 is built from 16 residues. Trimming removed 4 bases from V and 0 bases from J, with 12 bases in between. Germline loops: CDR1 MGHDK, CDR2 SYGVNS. The material sequenced was peripheral blood, taken on day 0 of AZD1222 vaccination. The chain uses TRBV25-1 and TRBJ1-4; no clear D gene. This receptor was taken from an adult in good health. The CDR3 DNA reads as TGTGCCAGCAGTGCGGCCTGGGGTGCAACTAATGAAAAACTGTTTTTT. Translated, it gives CASSAAWGATNEKLFF.